Described below is a single TCR beta chain sequence and its context. The data are from a study of blood T cell repertoires in COVID-19. Study summary: Sample material is recorded as cDNA or gDNA derived from T cells, B-cell-depleted T cells, or PBMCs.

Per the study methods: Nucleated cell counts were estimated from reference gene primer amplification. This table comes from immunoSEQ multiplex PCR, and its TCRdb copy is limited to in-frame clones, with some not included. V, J and clone size derive from that table, while D and trimming were established from the DNA sequence. The data hold about 16,000 clones, with roughly 89% observed a single time. This TCR came from a man in his 60s with acute or convalescent COVID-19. Sequenced input: peripheral blood.

The CDR3 DNA is TGTGCCAGCAGCGGGACAGGGGGGAAAAACACCATATATTTT. It encodes CASSGTGGKNTIYF. This chain connects TRBV28 to TRBJ1-3; 11 nucleotides line up with TRBD1. This CDR3 is 14 amino acids long. Germline-derived CDR1 and CDR2 are MDHEN and SYDVKM. The V segment lost 6 bases and the J segment 6 bases; nucleotides outside the gene matches: 4.